The next 29 T cell receptor beta chains were all read from a single sample in a study of early T cells in non-severe SARS-CoV-2 infection. TCRdb reprocessed the 5' RACE reads via MiXCR and lists one record per CDR3 protein. The repertoire includes 29,000 or so distinct CDR3 sequences, more than 4.5% of them detected once, and 10% to 13% sits in the top ten. The sample was whole blood. These receptor sequences come from an adult who was a healthcare worker with PCR-confirmed SARS-CoV-2 infection or an uninfected control (not recorded which).

V gene TRBV2 combines with J gene TRBJ2-1; TRBD2 aligns across 7 bases. The germline V gene has CDR1 SNHLY and CDR2 FYNNEI. V lost 6 bases to trimming and J lost 6 bases; unmatched junction nucleotides: 11. This CDR3 spans 15 amino acids. In DNA, the CDR3 is TGTGCCAGCAGGCTTAGCGGGTGGGGACCCAATGAGCAGTTCTTC. Amino acid sequence: CASRLSGWGPNEQFF.

This clonotype was picked up many times. The rearrangement joins TRBV5-1 to TRBJ1-2; no clear D gene. Germline CDR1 reads SGHRS; CDR2 reads YFSETQ. This CDR3 spans 13 amino acids. V dropped 0 bases and J dropped 4 bases, with 7 bases sitting between them. In nucleotides, the CDR3 is TGCGCCAGCAGCTTGGGGACGTCCTATGGCTACACCTTC. Translated, it gives CASSLGTSYGYTF.

This clonotype appeared many times. The chain combines TRBV12-3 or TRBV12-4 with TRBJ1-1; maybe TRBD1 (6 bases). The V end lost 2 bases, the J end lost 6 bases, and 10 bases lay between the germline ends. The CDR3 sequence is 13 residues long. CDR3 amino acids: CASSLRGSAEAFF. The CDR3 region has the DNA TGTGCCAGCAGTTTAAGGGGGTCGGCTGAAGCTTTCTTT.

This clonotype was observed many times. The chain is built from TRBV2 and TRBJ2-7; D ambiguous. V shed 5 bases and J shed 6 bases, with 17 bases lying between them. The germline CDR1 and CDR2 sequences are SNHLY and FYNNEI. This CDR3 has 14 amino acids. The CDR3 spells CASSTLVAASEQYF. CDR3 DNA: TGTGCCAGCAGTACATTGGTGGCCGCTAGCGAGCAGTACTTC.

This clonotype was seen many times. V is TRBV19 and J is TRBJ2-3, with 7 bases aligning to TRBD2. The length of the CDR3 is 16 residues. The germline V gene has CDR1 LNHDA and CDR2 SQIVND (reference sequence). Germline trimming cut 0 bases from V and 1 base from J; bases unmatched to any gene: 4. CDR3 DNA sequence: TGTGCCAGTAGTATAGAGAGCGGGGTTGGCACAGATACGCAGTATTTT. It encodes CASSIESGVGTDTQYF.

This clonotype was detected ten times or more. V and J are TRBV29-1 and TRBJ2-3; TRBD1 is a possible D gene (6 bases). The V gene lost 4 bases and the J gene lost 8 bases, with 16 bases spanning the gap. The CDR3 extends over 13 amino acids. Germline V lookup: CDR1 SQVTM, CDR2 ANQGSEA. CDR3 nucleotides: TGCAGCGTTGCGGAAGGGGCCAGGGGTACGCAGTATTTT. Amino acids: CSVAEGARGTQYF.

In its sample, this clonotype was seen many times. The rearrangement uses TRBV7-2 and TRBJ1-1; D not resolved. V lost 1 base to trimming and J lost 4 bases, with 10 bases between them. CDR1 and CDR2 from the germline V gene are SGHTA and FQGNSA. The length of the CDR3 is 14 residues. CDR3 coding DNA: TGTGCCAGCAGCTTAGGAGGGAAAATCACTGAAGCTTTCTTT. Its protein product is CASSLGGKITEAFF.

This clonotype was detected ten times or more. The chain recombines TRBV7-9 with TRBJ1-1; D unclear. The CDR3 runs 14 residues. Germline V CDR1 and CDR2: SEHNR, FQNEAQ (reference sequence). Trimming left V 6 bases short and J 1 base short, with 12 bases between. The CDR3 DNA is TGTGCCAGCAGGTCGGCAGTATCGAACACTGAAGCTTTCTTT. As protein: CASRSAVSNTEAFF.

The chain joins TRBV19 to TRBJ2-1; possible D gene TRBD2, 6 bases. CDR3 size: 14 residues. Trimming stripped 4 bases from V and 9 bases from J, with 16 bases between. Germline lookup yields CDR1 LNHDA and CDR2 SQIVND (reference sequence). DNA for the CDR3: TGTGCCAGTAGTAGCGGGACTTTCGGTAGTGAGCAGTTCTTC. As protein: CASSSGTFGSEQFF.

This clonotype was picked up a small number of times. The chain has TRBV18 and TRBJ1-3, with no clear D. Germline lookup yields CDR1 KGHSH and CDR2 LQKENI. V was clipped by 2 bases and J by 0 bases, with 8 bases between them. CDR3 length equals 15 residues. The CDR3 region is CASSPEGNSGNTIYF. In DNA form, the CDR3 reads TGTGCCAGCTCACCAGAGGGTAACTCTGGAAACACCATATATTTT.

Points on this clonotype: A much larger clone lies one base from this, so it may be a read error. The J gene is TRBJ2-3, the V gene TRBV11-2, with D hard to call. V lost 5 bases, J lost 1 base, and 10 bases lay in between. Germline V gene lookup returns CDR1 SGHAT and CDR2 FQNNGV. The CDR3 sequence is 14 residues long. CDR3 region: CASSPTIGTDTQYF. The CDR3 nucleotides read TGTGCCAGCAGCCCGACGATAGGCACAGATACGCAGTATTTT.

This clonotype was counted at least ten times. The rearrangement uses TRBV20-1 and TRBJ1-5; 8 nucleotides match TRBD1. Unmatched junction bases numbered 7, after V lost 2 bases and J lost 7 bases. Germline V gene lookup returns CDR1 DFQATT and CDR2 SNEGSKA (reference sequence). There are 14 residues in the CDR3. This chain's CDR3 is CSARRGQVGQPQHF. The CDR3 region has the DNA TGCAGTGCTAGAAGGGGACAGGTCGGGCAGCCCCAGCATTTT.

This clonotype occurred many times. The chain uses TRBV19 and TRBJ2-5; D may correspond to TRBD1 or TRBD2 (5 bases each). Germline V lookup: CDR1 LNHDA, CDR2 SQIVND (reference sequence). The CDR3 extends over 12 amino acids. V lost 3 bases and J 7 bases, leaving 9 bases between the germline ends. CDR3 sequence: CASSIGGGTQYF. CDR3 bases: TGTGCCAGTAGTATTGGGGGTGGGACCCAGTACTTC.

This clonotype has a count of ten or more. This chain joins TRBV28 and TRBJ1-1; D not certain. The CDR3 runs 14 residues. With 2 bases removed from V and 1 base from J, the gap between germline ends came to 8 bases. Germline V gives CDR1 MDHEN, CDR2 SYDVKM. CDR3 sequence (DNA): TGTGCCAGCAGTTTAAATCTTGGGAACACTGAAGCTTTCTTT. Encoded protein: CASSLNLGNTEAFF.

In its sample, this clonotype was seen a few times. The chain recombines TRBV7-2 with TRBJ1-5; TRBD1 agrees at 7 bases. CDR1 and CDR2 from the germline V gene are SGHTA and FQGNSA. The CDR3 is made up of 17 amino acids. Trimming cost V 2 bases and J 1 base; bases outside gene matches: 8. DNA of the CDR3: TGTGCCAGCAGCTTATATGGGGGAGGGGGCAGCAATCAGCCCCAGCATTTT. Residues: CASSLYGGGGSNQPQHF.

This clonotype was counted a few times. The V gene is TRBV30, the J gene TRBJ1-1, with D tentatively TRBD1 (5 bases). This CDR3 comprises 12 residues. V was shortened by 4 bases and J by 1 base, with 7 bases between the two germline ends. CDR1 and CDR2 from the germline V gene are GTSNPN and SVGIG (reference sequence). CDR3 sequence (DNA): TGTGCCTGGACCACAGGGAACACTGAAGCTTTCTTT. Its translation: CAWTTGNTEAFF.

The sample holds a few counts of this clonotype. At one boundary the junction diverges from the germline segment, which might be a read error. This chain uses TRBV7-9 with TRBJ2-1; D is possibly TRBD1 (6 bases). Germline V gene lookup returns CDR1 SEHNR and CDR2 FQNEAQ (reference sequence). The CDR3 length is 13 residues. The CDR3 nucleotides read TGTGCCAGCAGCTTAGGGACAGCTAATGAGCGGTTCTTC. Its translation: CASSLGTANERFF.

This clonotype was counted at least ten times. J is TRBJ1-6 and V is TRBV7-2; D ambiguous. In germline, CDR1 is SGHTA, CDR2 FQGNSA. The CDR3 loop spans 17 amino acids. Trimming stripped 1 base from V and 0 bases from J, with 10 bases between. The CDR3 nucleotides read TGTGCCAGCAGCTTAGACATAATGTACTCCTATAATTCACCCCTCCACTTT. It is translated as CASSLDIMYSYNSPLHF.

The sample holds many counts of this clonotype. The rearrangement uses TRBV28 and TRBJ2-7; unclear D gene. V was cut by 3 bases and J by 3 bases, with 27 bases left in between. This CDR3 is 19 amino acids long. Germline assignment: CDR1 MDHEN and CDR2 SYDVKM. The CDR3 nucleotides read TGTGCCAGCAGTTTGGTGGGCGATCAACGTAATTCCCAACACTACGAGCAGTACTTC. Protein: CASSLVGDQRNSQHYEQYF.

There are many counts of this clonotype. This chain uses TRBV24-1 with TRBJ2-1; unclear D gene. CDR1 is KGHDR, CDR2 SFDVKD, per germline. V lost 0 bases to trimming and J lost 7 bases, with 15 bases between them. The CDR3 length is 16 residues. The chain's CDR3 is CATSDLVPGSPNEQFF. CDR3 DNA: TGTGCCACCAGTGATTTGGTCCCGGGTTCCCCGAATGAGCAGTTCTTC.

This clonotype was recorded many times. The J gene is TRBJ2-5, the V gene TRBV7-9, with D hard to call. Trimming pared 5 bases from V and 1 base from J, leaving 11 bases between. This CDR3 spans 14 amino acids. Germline V CDR1 and CDR2: SEHNR, FQNEAQ (reference sequence). This CDR3 reads CASSIGPSQETQYF. The CDR3 coding sequence is TGTGCCAGCAGCATAGGACCCAGCCAAGAGACCCAGTACTTC.

CDR3 protein: CASSYSQRNEQFF. Here the CDR3 DNA reads TGTGCCAGCAGTTACTCGCAAAGGAATGAGCAGTTCTTC. The rearrangement joins TRBV6-6 to TRBJ2-1; D remains ambiguous. V was clipped by 0 bases and J by 7 bases, with 7 bases between them. The germline gives CDR1 MNHNY, CDR2 SVGAGI (reference sequence). The CDR3 has 13 amino acids.

This clonotype was counted between two and nine times. This chain joins TRBV5-1 and TRBJ1-1; D is undetermined. V was clipped by 1 base and J by 1 base, with 8 bases between them. The germline V gene encodes CDR1 SGHRS and CDR2 YFSETQ. The CDR3 sequence is 14 residues long. As DNA, the CDR3 is TGCGCCAGCAGCTTGAAGAATTCGAACACTGAAGCTTTCTTT. Its translation: CASSLKNSNTEAFF.

J is TRBJ2-3 and V is TRBV3-1, with 7 nucleotides matching TRBD2. After removal of 6 bases from V and 6 bases from J, the junction contained 12 bases not matched to a gene. The CDR3 spans 15 residues. Germline values: CDR1 LGHDT, CDR2 YNNKEL (reference sequence). The CDR3 here is CASRRSQGLIDTQYF. The CDR3 nucleotides are TGTGCCAGCAGGCGATCCCAGGGACTAATCGATACGCAGTATTTT.

About this clonotype itself: This could be a read error, since a much larger clone is one nucleotide away. This chain connects TRBV20-1 to TRBJ2-1; D might be TRBD2 (5 bases). This CDR3 region has 12 residues. CDR1 is DFQATT and CDR2 is SNEGSKA in the germline V gene (reference sequence). The DNA of the CDR3 is TGCAGTGCTAGTACAGACTACAGTGAGCAGTTCTTC. It encodes CSASTDYSEQFF.

This clonotype showed up many times. V usage is TRBV4-2 and J usage is TRBJ1-2; the D is unclear. The CDR3 extends over 16 amino acids. From germline, CDR1 is LGHNA and CDR2 YNFKEQ. With 4 bases removed from V and 6 bases from J, the gap between germline ends came to 21 bases. CDR3 loop: CASSPGTGRLGNGYTF. CDR3 sequence (DNA): TGTGCCAGCAGCCCCGGCACCGGCCGGCTGGGAAATGGCTACACCTTC.

This clonotype was counted ten times or more. The chain couples TRBV3-1 to TRBJ1-1; D is perhaps TRBD1 (6 bases). Trimming stripped 4 bases from V and 3 bases from J, with 15 bases between. Germline V lookup: CDR1 LGHDT, CDR2 YNNKEL (reference sequence). The CDR3 covers 15 residues. DNA of the CDR3: TGTGCCAGCAGCCGCTACAGGACAGCTGACACTGAAGCTTTCTTT. It encodes CASSRYRTADTEAFF.

This clonotype has at least ten counts. The genes are TRBV4-1 and TRBJ2-1, with unresolved D. CDR3 size: 15 residues. The V and J ends lost 1 base and 8 bases respectively, with 15 bases between them. The germline V gene encodes CDR1 MGHRA and CDR2 YSYEKL. The CDR3 region has the DNA TGCGCCAGCAGCCAAGGACTCTTAACGGGCGATGAGCAGTTCTTC. Protein product: CASSQGLLTGDEQFF.

This clonotype was observed many times. Here the CDR3 reads CSGSLSYEQYF. CDR3 nucleotides: TGCAGCGGCAGTCTCTCCTACGAGCAGTACTTC. The chain joins TRBV20-1 to TRBJ2-7; D ambiguous. The CDR3 totals 11 residues. Germline V gene sequence: CDR1 DFQATT, CDR2 SNEGSKA (reference sequence).